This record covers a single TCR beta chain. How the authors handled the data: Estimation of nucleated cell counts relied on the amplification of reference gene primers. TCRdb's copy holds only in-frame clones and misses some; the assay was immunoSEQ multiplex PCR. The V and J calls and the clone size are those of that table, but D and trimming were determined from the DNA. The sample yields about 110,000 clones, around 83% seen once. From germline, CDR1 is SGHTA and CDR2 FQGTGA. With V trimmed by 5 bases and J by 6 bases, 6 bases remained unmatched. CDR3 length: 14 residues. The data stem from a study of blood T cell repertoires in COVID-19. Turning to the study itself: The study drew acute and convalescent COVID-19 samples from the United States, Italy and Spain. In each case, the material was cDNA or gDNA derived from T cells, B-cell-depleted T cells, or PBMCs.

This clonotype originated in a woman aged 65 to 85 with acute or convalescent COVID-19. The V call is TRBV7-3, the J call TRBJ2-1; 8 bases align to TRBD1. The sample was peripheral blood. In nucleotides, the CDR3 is TGTGCCAGCAGCGTTGACAGGGGAGGCAATGAGCAGTTCTTC. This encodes CASSVDRGGNEQFF.